This passage covers 32 T cell receptor beta chains from one sample sequenced in a study of regulatory T cells in long-lasting Graves disease. HTBI primers from iRepertoire and Arm-PCR of CDR3 regions yielded the TCR beta libraries. TCRdb ran MiXCR on the multiplex PCR reads and lists one entry per CDR3 protein. The table lists 420,000 or so distinct CDR3 sequences, 20% to 30% of them singletons. The time point is: persistent/refractory GD, antithyroid drugs over 5 years with positive TRAb. From PBMCs, RNA was extracted and then used to make the TCR library. The specimen was peripheral blood mononuclear cells (PBMCs), collected when the disease was refractory, from a patient treated with antithyroid drugs. These receptors originate from a female donor with Graves disease.

The table lists this clonotype with many counts. The V gene is TRBV6-1, the J gene TRBJ1-4; D call uncertain. CDR1 MNHNS and CDR2 SASEGT come from the germline V gene. Trimming removed 6 bases at V and 5 bases at J, with 19 bases between. The length of the CDR3 is 16 residues. CDR3 in amino acids: CASRSRYPELNEKLFF. CDR3 coding DNA: TGTGCCAGCAGATCCCGATACCCCGAATTGAATGAAAAACTGTTTTTT.

The V gene is TRBV10-3, the J gene TRBJ1-1, with a tentative D call TRBD1 (6 bases). Trimming stripped 11 bases from V and 2 bases from J, with 15 bases between. Germline-derived CDR1 and CDR2 are ENHRY and SYGVKD. The CDR3 runs to 13 residues. The CDR3 DNA reads TGTGCCGCCGGTGGACAGATAAACACTGAAGCTTTCTTT. This codes for CAAGGQINTEAFF.

Worth noting for this clonotype: Compared with germline, one end of the junction differs, possibly owing to a read error. The chain uses TRBV7-6 and TRBJ2-5, with TRBD2 matching over 8 bases. Germline-derived CDR1 and CDR2 are SGHVS and FNYEAQ. The CDR3 contains 14 residues. As DNA, the CDR3 is TGTGCCGGCAGCATGAGCGGGAGTAGAGAGACCCAGTACTTC. Translation gives CAGSMSGSRETQYF.

In this sample, this clonotype turned up a few times. The gene calls are TRBV6-2 or TRBV6-3 and TRBJ1-2; D not certain. The V and J ends lost 2 bases and 8 bases respectively, with 9 bases between them. The CDR3 extends over 12 amino acids. Germline values: CDR1 MNHEY, CDR2 SVGEGT. CDR3 nucleotides: TGTGCCAGCAGTTACAAAGGGAACGGCTACACCTTC. It encodes CASSYKGNGYTF.

The V gene is TRBV30, the J gene TRBJ2-2; D remains ambiguous. Germline CDR1 reads GTSNPN; CDR2 reads SVGIG (reference sequence). The CDR3 totals 13 residues. The V end lost 2 bases, the J end lost 4 bases, and 8 bases lay between the germline ends. The CDR3 loop is CAWSPDFTGELFF. The CDR3, as DNA: TGTGCCTGGAGTCCCGACTTCACCGGGGAGCTGTTTTTT.

The CDR3 spells CASSELGLAANNEQFF. In DNA form, the CDR3 reads TGTGCCAGCAGCGAACTAGGACTAGCGGCAAACAATGAGCAGTTCTTC. The gene calls are TRBV6-1 and TRBJ2-1; TRBD2 aligns across 10 bases. CDR3 length: 16 amino acids. Trimming took 6 bases from V and 5 from J; bases not matched to a gene: 10. The V gene's germline CDR1 is MNHNS and CDR2 SASEGT.

Concerning this clonotype: A read error is possible here, since a much larger clone lies one base away. V is TRBV12-3 or TRBV12-4 and J is TRBJ2-7; TRBD2 aligns across 11 bases. CDR3 length equals 18 residues. The junction had 12 bases not matched to a gene; V was cut back by 5 bases and J by 0 bases. The CDR3 loop is CASSIHLRGTSGSYEQYF. CDR3 coding DNA: TGTGCCAGCAGTATACACCTCCGGGGGACTAGCGGCTCCTACGAGCAGTACTTC.

In this sample, this clonotype turned up a few times. The rearrangement joins TRBV12-3 or TRBV12-4 to TRBJ1-5; D not certain. Deletions cut 3 bases from V and 1 base from J, with 4 bases between. This CDR3 has 13 amino acids. CDR3 sequence: CASSFPSNQPQHF. As DNA, the CDR3 is TGTGCCAGCAGTTTCCCAAGCAATCAGCCCCAGCATTTT.

The rearrangement links TRBV29-1 to TRBJ1-2; D gene ambiguous. Germline V gene sequence: CDR1 SQVTM, CDR2 ANQGSEA. Between the trimmed V and J ends, which lost 6 bases and 5 bases, there was a span of 22 bases. The CDR3 extends over 15 amino acids. CDR3 in amino acids: CSVEQILFRVYGYTF. Here the CDR3 DNA reads TGCAGCGTAGAACAGATTTTATTTAGGGTATATGGCTACACCTTC.

This clonotype was seen repeatedly, ten times or more. This chain connects TRBV2 to TRBJ2-7; 10 bases match TRBD1. The germline V gene encodes CDR1 SNHLY and CDR2 FYNNEI. This CDR3 comprises 14 residues. V shed 5 bases and J 1 base; nucleotides not matched to a gene: 2. CDR3 residues: CASSRTGGSYEQYF. In DNA, the CDR3 is TGTGCCAGCAGTCGGACAGGGGGTTCCTACGAGCAGTACTTC. The variable domain in full, completed from reference TRBV2 and TRBJ2-7, reads EPEVTQTPSHQVTQMGQEVILRCVPISNHLYFYWYRQILGQKVEFLVSFYNNEISEKSEIFDDQFSVERPDGSNFTLKIRSTKLEDSAMYFCASSRTGGSYEQYFGPGTRLTVT.

This clonotype was detected only a few times. This chain uses TRBV13 with TRBJ1-1; the match to TRBD1 covers 12 bases. The CDR3 sequence is 16 residues long. Germline CDR1 and CDR2: PRHDT and FYEKMQ (reference sequence). With V trimmed by 5 bases and J by 5 bases, 9 bases remained unmatched. In DNA form, the CDR3 reads TGTGCCAGCAGCATGGGGACAGGGGGCGTTCGTACTGAAGCTTTCTTT. This sequence encodes CASSMGTGGVRTEAFF.

The CDR3 nucleotides are TGTGCCAGCAGCCAGTTCAGCTCCGCCGGGGAGCTGTTTTTT. Its translation is CASSQFSSAGELFF. The chain combines TRBV4-2 with TRBJ2-2; D gene unclear. This CDR3 is built from 14 residues. Germline values: CDR1 LGHNA, CDR2 YNFKEQ. The V end was cut by 3 bases, the J end by 6 bases, with 11 bases between.

The sample holds a few counts of this clonotype. Written as DNA, the CDR3 is TGTGCCAGCAGCCCTTCATGGGGGGTGCTCGGGGAGACCCAGTACTTC. The encoded protein is CASSPSWGVLGETQYF. This sequence joins TRBV6-1 and TRBJ2-5, with a weak D call TRBD2 (6 bases). V lost 6 bases, J lost 5 bases, and 22 bases lay in between. The germline V gene has CDR1 MNHNS and CDR2 SASEGT. The CDR3 has 16 residues.

This clonotype was counted only a few times. The rearrangement joins TRBV11-1 to TRBJ2-1; perhaps TRBD2 as D (6 bases). Trimming removed 5 bases at V and 9 bases at J, with 17 bases between. The CDR3 extends over 14 amino acids. The V gene's germline CDR1 is SGHAT and CDR2 FQDESV (reference sequence). The CDR3 DNA reads TGTGCCAGCAGCGTTGGAGGGCTTTTCAGTGAGCAGTTCTTC. Residues: CASSVGGLFSEQFF.

This chain uses TRBV5-1 with TRBJ2-7; perhaps TRBD2 as D (6 bases). The CDR3 sequence is 14 residues long. V gave up 4 bases and J gave up 6 bases, with 17 bases separating them. Germline CDR1 reads SGHRS; CDR2 reads YFSETQ. CDR3 protein: CASSTRGTAGEQYF. For the CDR3, the DNA is TGCGCCAGCAGCACACGCGGCACAGCGGGCGAGCAGTACTTC.

This clonotype has more than one count but fewer than ten. The chain has TRBV20-1 and TRBJ1-3; D ambiguous. The CDR3 contains 14 residues. Trimming removed 1 base from V and 0 bases from J, with 7 bases in between. Looked up from germline, CDR1 is DFQATT and CDR2 is SNEGSKA (reference sequence). The CDR3 nucleotides are TGCAGTGCTAGAGTCATGGGCTCTGGAAACACCATATATTTT. Its protein is CSARVMGSGNTIYF.

CDR3 amino acids: CASSPWTGGGYGYTF. The CDR3 nucleotides are TGTGCCAGCAGCCCCTGGACAGGGGGCGGCTATGGCTACACCTTC. The chain combines TRBV28 with TRBJ1-2; 11 nucleotides align to TRBD1. This CDR3 has 15 amino acids. In germline, CDR1 is MDHEN, CDR2 SYDVKM. Trimming took 6 bases from V and 4 from J; bases not matched to a gene: 7.

The chain carries TRBV19 and TRBJ2-2; D might be TRBD2 (5 bases). V dropped 6 bases and J dropped 5 bases, with 13 bases sitting between them. The germline V gene has CDR1 LNHDA and CDR2 SQIVND (reference sequence). The CDR3 covers 14 residues. The CDR3 reads CASSPRSGTGELFF. Here the CDR3 DNA reads TGTGCCAGTAGCCCCCGATCGGGAACCGGGGAGCTGTTTTTT.

V is TRBV7-2 and J is TRBJ1-2, with D unclear. CDR3 size: 16 residues. In germline, CDR1 is SGHTA, CDR2 FQGNSA. V was clipped by 5 bases and J by 4 bases, with 20 bases between them. Here the CDR3 DNA reads TGTGCCAGCAGCCTCGACCGGGAGCAGATCAGCTATGGCTACACCTTC. It specifies CASSLDREQISYGYTF.

This clonotype was counted only a few times. This could be a read error, since a much larger clone is one nucleotide away. The chain employs TRBV15 and TRBJ2-7; D is undetermined. The germline V gene has CDR1 LNHNV and CDR2 YYDKDF (reference sequence). This CDR3 is 11 amino acids long. With 10 bases removed from V and 3 bases from J, the gap between germline ends came to 10 bases. The CDR3 DNA reads TGTGCCAGCGGTTACGGCTACGAGCAGTACTTC. Translating gives CASGYGYEQYF.

V and J are TRBV12-3 or TRBV12-4 and TRBJ2-3; 7 nucleotides align to TRBD2. The CDR3 is made up of 17 amino acids. Germline trimming cut 4 bases from V and 1 base from J; bases unmatched to any gene: 11. This CDR3 is CASSSGGTLYRTDTQYF. The CDR3 DNA reads TGTGCCAGCAGTTCCGGGGGGACCTTATACCGCACAGATACGCAGTATTTT.

The chain carries TRBV2 and TRBJ1-5; D is unclear. The CDR3 length is 14 residues. The V and J ends lost 4 bases and 0 bases respectively, with 7 bases between them. CDR1 SNHLY and CDR2 FYNNEI come from the germline V gene. The CDR3 DNA reads as TGTGCCAGCAGTGGGACGTCTAGCAATCAGCCCCAGCATTTT. Translated: CASSGTSSNQPQHF.

V gene TRBV25-1 combines with J gene TRBJ1-4; a possible D gene is TRBD1 (5 bases). Germline V gene data show CDR1 as MGHDK and CDR2 as SYGVNS. Trimming removed 2 bases from V and 6 bases from J, with 10 bases in between. This CDR3 has 14 residues. The CDR3 loop is CASSEGRVYEKLFF. The DNA for the CDR3 is TGTGCCAGCAGTGAAGGCAGGGTTTATGAAAAACTGTTTTTT.

Points on this clonotype: A read error may account for a junction end that differs from germline. The chain combines TRBV28 with TRBJ2-7; the D gene could be TRBD1 or TRBD2 (5 bases each). Germline V CDR1 and CDR2: MDHEN, SYDVKM. CDR3 size: 14 residues. The CDR3 region has the DNA TGTGCCAGCAGCCCGGGACCAAGCTCCTACGAGCAGCACTTC. Translated, it gives CASSPGPSSYEQHF.

This clonotype showed up just a few times. The rearrangement uses TRBV29-1 and TRBJ2-5; D possibly corresponds to TRBD2 (6 bases). The germline V gene encodes CDR1 SQVTM and CDR2 ANQGSEA. This CDR3 contains 13 residues. V gave up 6 bases and J gave up 1 base, with 12 bases separating them. The CDR3, as DNA: TGCAGCGTCTCGAGGAGGGCCCAAGAGACCCAGTACTTC. Translation gives CSVSRRAQETQYF.

This clonotype was recorded many times. The V call is TRBV24-1, the J call TRBJ2-5, with 7 bases that match TRBD1. The CDR3 consists of 15 residues. V lost 3 bases to trimming and J lost 5 bases; unmatched junction nucleotides: 8. The germline V gene has CDR1 KGHDR and CDR2 SFDVKD. This chain's CDR3 is CATSDPGQVLETQYF. DNA of the CDR3: TGTGCCACCAGTGATCCCGGACAGGTCTTGGAGACCCAGTACTTC.

This chain connects TRBV6-2 or TRBV6-3 to TRBJ2-7, with 8 nucleotides matching TRBD2. The CDR3 spans 18 residues. Unmatched junction bases numbered 12, after V lost 0 bases and J lost 2 bases. From germline, CDR1 is MNHEY and CDR2 SVGEGT. This CDR3 reads CASSYSPTSGRRTYEQYF. The CDR3 nucleotides are TGTGCCAGCAGTTACTCCCCAACTAGCGGAAGAAGAACCTACGAGCAGTACTTC.

The J gene is TRBJ2-2, the V gene TRBV28; the D is unclear. The germline V and J ends were trimmed by 6 bases and 6 bases, with 11 bases remaining between them. Germline V lookup: CDR1 MDHEN, CDR2 SYDVKM. This CDR3 comprises 13 residues. CDR3 sequence (DNA): TGTGCCAGCAGGCAGCCCCGACCCGGGGAGCTGTTTTTT. It yields the protein CASRQPRPGELFF.

As for this clonotype: One junction end disagrees with the germline gene, perhaps due to a read error. The genes are TRBV2 and TRBJ1-2; 7 positions agree with TRBD1. Per germline, CDR1 SNHLY and CDR2 FYNNEI. This CDR3 has 15 residues. The CDR3: CASSDETGNLYGHTF. CDR3 bases: TGTGCCAGCAGCGACGAGACAGGGAATTTGTATGGCCACACCTTC.

The CDR3 nucleotides are TGTGCCAGCAGTTACTCTGGAGGGGCAACTCAGCCCCAGCATTTT. Amino acid sequence: CASSYSGGATQPQHF. The genes are TRBV6-2 or TRBV6-3 and TRBJ1-5; D may be TRBD1 (5 bases). Germline V gene sequence: CDR1 MNHEY, CDR2 SVGEGT. CDR3 length equals 15 residues. The ends were cut back, 0 bases at V and 6 bases at J, with 12 bases in the middle.

This clonotype was detected many times. The V call is TRBV2, the J call TRBJ1-1; unclear D gene. The V end was cut by 2 bases, the J end by 4 bases, with 14 bases between. CDR3 length: 15 amino acids. Germline V gene sequence: CDR1 SNHLY, CDR2 FYNNEI. CDR3 DNA sequence: TGTGCCAGCAGTGAATTTAAGGCGGCGAGCACTGAAGCTTTCTTT. Translating gives CASSEFKAASTEAFF.

Only a few counts were recorded for this clonotype. CDR3 region: CASSAGYRYQPQHF. Written as DNA, the CDR3 is TGTGCCAGCAGCGCAGGGTATAGGTATCAGCCCCAGCATTTT. This chain links TRBV9 with TRBJ1-5; a possible D gene is TRBD1 (5 bases). CDR1 is SGDLS, CDR2 YYNGEE, per germline. The CDR3 is made up of 14 amino acids. Trimming pared 3 bases from V and 5 bases from J, leaving 12 bases between. The variable domain in full, with the rest retrieved from reference TRBV9 and TRBJ1-5, is DSGVTQTPKHLITATGQRVTLRCSPRSGDLSVYWYQQSLDQGLQFLIQYYNGEERAKGNILERFSAQQFPDLHSELNLSSLELGDSALYFCASSAGYRYQPQHFGDGTRLSIL.